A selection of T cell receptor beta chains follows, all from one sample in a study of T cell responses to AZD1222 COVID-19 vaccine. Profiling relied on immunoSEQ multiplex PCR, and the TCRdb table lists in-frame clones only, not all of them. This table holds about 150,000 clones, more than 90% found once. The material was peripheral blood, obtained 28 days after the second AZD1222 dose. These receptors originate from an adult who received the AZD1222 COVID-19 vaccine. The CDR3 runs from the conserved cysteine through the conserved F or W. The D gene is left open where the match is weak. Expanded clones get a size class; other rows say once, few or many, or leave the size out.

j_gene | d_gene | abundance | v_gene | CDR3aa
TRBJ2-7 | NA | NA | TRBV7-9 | CASSLLGAEQYF
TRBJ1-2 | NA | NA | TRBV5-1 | CASSFGGHGYGYTF
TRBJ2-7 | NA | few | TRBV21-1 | CASTYWDSPYEQYF
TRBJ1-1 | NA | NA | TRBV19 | CASSIVVRNTEAFF
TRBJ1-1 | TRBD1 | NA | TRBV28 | CASRRPGGTEAFF
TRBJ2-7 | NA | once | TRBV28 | CASSLEAYEQYF
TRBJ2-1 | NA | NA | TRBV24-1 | CATSPADVYNEQFF
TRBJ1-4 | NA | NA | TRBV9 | CASSVEGFAEKLFF
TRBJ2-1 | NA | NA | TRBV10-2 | CASSEGNPWNEQFF
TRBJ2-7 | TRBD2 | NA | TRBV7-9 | CASSFDRGSGTEYF
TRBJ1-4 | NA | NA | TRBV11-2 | CASSRTGTTTNEKLFF
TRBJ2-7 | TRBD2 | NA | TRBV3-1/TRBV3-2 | CASGSGSSDEQYF
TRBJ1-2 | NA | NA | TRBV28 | CASSLPLGGDGYTF
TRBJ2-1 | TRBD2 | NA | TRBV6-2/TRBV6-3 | CASSYSLAGLRNEQFF
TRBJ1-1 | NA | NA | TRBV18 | CASSPGTVNTEAFF
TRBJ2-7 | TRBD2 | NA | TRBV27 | CASSWDGLAIEQYF